Sequencing of this T cell receptor (beta chain) was carried out in a study of blood T cell repertoires in COVID-19. Study details: Specimens from acute and convalescent COVID-19 originated in the United States, Italy and Spain.

Authors' data handling: Amplifying reference gene primers gave estimates of nucleated cell counts. Clones were sequenced by immunoSEQ multiplex PCR, and TCRdb holds only the in-frame ones, with some missing. V and J calls and clone size follow that table, whereas D and trimming were derived from the DNA. The table lists over 200,000 clones, approximately 84% of them singletons. Losses at the gene ends were 0 bases for V and 1 base for J; bases not matched to a gene: 5. This CDR3 has 16 amino acids. Germline values: CDR1 WNHNN, CDR2 SYGVQD (reference sequence). Sequenced: peripheral blood. The gene calls are TRBV10-1 and TRBJ2-7; 8 bases are shared with TRBD2. The sequence was obtained from a woman aged 80 or over with acute or convalescent COVID-19. CDR3 region: CASSESRSGSSYEQYF. CDR3 sequence (DNA): TGCGCCAGCAGTGAGTCGAGGAGCGGGAGTTCCTACGAGCAGTACTTC.